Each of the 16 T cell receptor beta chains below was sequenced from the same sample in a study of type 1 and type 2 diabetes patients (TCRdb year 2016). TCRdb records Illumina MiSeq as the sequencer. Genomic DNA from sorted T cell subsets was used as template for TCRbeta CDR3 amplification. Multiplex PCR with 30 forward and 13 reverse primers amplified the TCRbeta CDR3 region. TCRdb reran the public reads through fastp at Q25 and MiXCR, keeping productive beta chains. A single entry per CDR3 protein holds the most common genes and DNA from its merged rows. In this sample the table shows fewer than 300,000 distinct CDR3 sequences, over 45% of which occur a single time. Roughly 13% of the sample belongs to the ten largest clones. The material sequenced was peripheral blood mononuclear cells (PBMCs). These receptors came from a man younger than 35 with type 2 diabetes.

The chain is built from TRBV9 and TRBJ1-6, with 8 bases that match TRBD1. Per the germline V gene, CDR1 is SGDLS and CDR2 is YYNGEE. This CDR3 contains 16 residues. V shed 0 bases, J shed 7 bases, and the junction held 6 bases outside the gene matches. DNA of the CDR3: TGTGCCAGCAGCGTAGGAGGCCAGGGGGCGAATTCACCCCTCCACTTT. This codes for CASSVGGQGANSPLHF.

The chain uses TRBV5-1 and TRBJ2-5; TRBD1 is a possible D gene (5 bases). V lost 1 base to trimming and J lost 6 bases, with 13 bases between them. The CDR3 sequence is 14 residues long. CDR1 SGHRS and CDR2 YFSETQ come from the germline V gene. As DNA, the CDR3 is TGCGCCAGCAGCTTGATGGGCAGGGAAAAGACCCAGTACTTC. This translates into CASSLMGREKTQYF.

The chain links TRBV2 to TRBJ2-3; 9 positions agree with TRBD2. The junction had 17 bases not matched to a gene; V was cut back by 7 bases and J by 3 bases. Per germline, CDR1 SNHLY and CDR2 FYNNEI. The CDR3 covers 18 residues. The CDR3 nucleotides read TGTGCCAGCATAGCGGGCGCTAGCGGGACGCGTTCAACAGATACGCAGTATTTT. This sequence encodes CASIAGASGTRSTDTQYF.

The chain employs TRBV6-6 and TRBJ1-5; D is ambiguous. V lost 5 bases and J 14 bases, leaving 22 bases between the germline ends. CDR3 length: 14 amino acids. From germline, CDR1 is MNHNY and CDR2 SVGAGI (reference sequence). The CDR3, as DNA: TGTGCCAGCAGTGAAGTTGGGTTATCAGCTGGGAAGCATTTT. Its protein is CASSEVGLSAGKHF.

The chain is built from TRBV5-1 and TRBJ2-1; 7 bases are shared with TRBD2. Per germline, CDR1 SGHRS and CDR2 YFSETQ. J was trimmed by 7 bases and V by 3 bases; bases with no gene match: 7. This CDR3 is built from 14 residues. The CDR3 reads CASSSLTGGNEQFF. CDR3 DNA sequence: TGCGCCAGCAGCTCTCTTACCGGGGGGAATGAGCAGTTCTTC. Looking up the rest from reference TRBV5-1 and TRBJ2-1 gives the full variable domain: KAGVTQTPRYLIKTRGQQVTLSCSPISGHRSVSWYQQTPGQGLQFLFEYFSETQRNKGNFPGRFSGRQFSNSRSEMNVSTLELGDSALYLCASSSLTGGNEQFFGPGTRLTVL.

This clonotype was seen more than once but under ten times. This CDR3 reads CASSRGGGTAEETQYF. The DNA of the CDR3 is TGTGCCAGCAGCCGCGGAGGGGGAACCGCCGAAGAGACCCAGTACTTC. The chain joins TRBV12-3 or TRBV12-4 to TRBJ2-5; D could derive from TRBD1 or TRBD2 (6 bases each). This CDR3 contains 16 residues. V gave up 6 bases and J gave up 3 bases, with 20 bases separating them.

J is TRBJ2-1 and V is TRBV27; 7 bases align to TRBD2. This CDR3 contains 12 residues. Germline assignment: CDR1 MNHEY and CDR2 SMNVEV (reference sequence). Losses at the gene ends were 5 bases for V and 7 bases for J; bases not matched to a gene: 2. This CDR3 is CASSGLGNEQFF. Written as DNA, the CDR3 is TGTGCCAGCAGTGGACTAGGTAATGAGCAGTTCTTC.

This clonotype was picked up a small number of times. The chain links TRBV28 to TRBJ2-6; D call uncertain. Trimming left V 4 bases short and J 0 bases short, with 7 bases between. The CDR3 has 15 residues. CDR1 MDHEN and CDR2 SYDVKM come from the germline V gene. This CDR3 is CASSSAASGANVLTF. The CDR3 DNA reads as TGTGCCAGCAGTTCAGCCGCCTCTGGGGCCAACGTCCTGACTTTC. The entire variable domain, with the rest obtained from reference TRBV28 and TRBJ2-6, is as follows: DVKVTQSSRYLVKRTGEKVFLECVQDMDHENMFWYRQDPGLGLRLIYFSYDVKMKEKGDIPEGYSVSREKKERFSLILESASTNQTSMYLCASSSAASGANVLTFGAGSRLTVL.

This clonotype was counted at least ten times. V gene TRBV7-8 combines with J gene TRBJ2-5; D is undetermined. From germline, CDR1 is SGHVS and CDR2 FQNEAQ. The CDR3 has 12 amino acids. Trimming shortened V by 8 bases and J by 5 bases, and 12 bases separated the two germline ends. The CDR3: CASGPRRETQYF. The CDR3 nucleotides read TGTGCCAGCGGCCCACGTCGTGAGACCCAGTACTTC.

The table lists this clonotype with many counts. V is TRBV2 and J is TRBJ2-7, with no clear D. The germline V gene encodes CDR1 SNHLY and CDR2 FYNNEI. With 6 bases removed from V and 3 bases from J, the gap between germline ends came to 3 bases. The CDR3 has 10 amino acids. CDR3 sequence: CASRSYEQYF. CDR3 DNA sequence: TGTGCCAGCAGAAGCTACGAGCAGTACTTC.

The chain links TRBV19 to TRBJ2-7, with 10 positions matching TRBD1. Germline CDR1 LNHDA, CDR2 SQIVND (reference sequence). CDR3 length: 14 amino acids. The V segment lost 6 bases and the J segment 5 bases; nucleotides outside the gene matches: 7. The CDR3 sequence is CASRGRTGGNEQYF. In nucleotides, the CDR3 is TGTGCCAGTAGAGGCCGGACAGGGGGAAACGAGCAGTACTTC.

CDR3 region: CASSDESKNSPLHF. In DNA, the CDR3 is TGCGCCAGCAGCGACGAAAGCAAGAATTCACCCCTCCACTTT. The V gene is TRBV5-1, the J gene TRBJ1-6, with D unresolved. The CDR3 extends over 14 amino acids. Germline loops: CDR1 SGHRS, CDR2 YFSETQ. V dropped 4 bases and J dropped 7 bases, with 12 bases sitting between them.

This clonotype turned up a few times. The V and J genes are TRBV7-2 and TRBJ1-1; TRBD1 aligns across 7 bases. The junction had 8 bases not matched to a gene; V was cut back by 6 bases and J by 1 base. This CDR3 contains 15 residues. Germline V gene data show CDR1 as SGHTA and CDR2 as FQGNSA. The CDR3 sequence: CASRPPTGANTEAFF. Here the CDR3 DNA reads TGTGCCAGCAGACCCCCTACAGGGGCGAACACTGAAGCTTTCTTT.

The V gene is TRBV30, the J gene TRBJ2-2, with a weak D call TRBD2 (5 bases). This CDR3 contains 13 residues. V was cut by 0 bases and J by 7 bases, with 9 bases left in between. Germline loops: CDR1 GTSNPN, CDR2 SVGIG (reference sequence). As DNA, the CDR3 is TGTGCCTGGAGTGTTGGCGGAGGCGGGGAGCTGTTTTTT. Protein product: CAWSVGGGGELFF.

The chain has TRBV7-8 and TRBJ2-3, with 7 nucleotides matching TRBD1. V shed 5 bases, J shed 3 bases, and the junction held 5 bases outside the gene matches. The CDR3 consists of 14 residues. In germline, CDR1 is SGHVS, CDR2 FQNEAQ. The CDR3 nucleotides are TGTGCCAGCAGCCCAAAGACAGGGACAGATACGCAGTATTTT. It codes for CASSPKTGTDTQYF.

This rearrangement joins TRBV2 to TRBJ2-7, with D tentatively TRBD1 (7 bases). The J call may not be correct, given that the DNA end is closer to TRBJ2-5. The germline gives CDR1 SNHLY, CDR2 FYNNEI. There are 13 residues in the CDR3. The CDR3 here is CASSEGQGGTQYF. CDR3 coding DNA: TGTGCCAGCAGTGAAGGGCAGGGGGGGACCCAGTACTTC.